Reported below is one T cell receptor (beta chain). Its antigen remains unidentified. The data were obtained in a study of memory CD4+ T cells and cytomegalovirus serostatus. The V gene lost 5 bases and the J gene lost 9 bases, with 17 bases spanning the gap. Germline V gene lookup returns CDR1 MNHNY and CDR2 SVGAGI (reference sequence). This CDR3 has 15 residues. Single viable CD3+CD4+CD8-CD45RO+ cells were sorted as the memory CD4+ T cells. Whole-study findings and limits: CMV serostatus prediction reached median AUC approximately 0.96, or 0.89 with US-trained model.

Sequencing was performed with immunoSEQ multiplex PCR; in TCRdb, only in-frame clones are kept and a portion is missing. The sample lists about 50,000 clones, 65% to 85% occurring once. This TCR was recovered from an adult in good health and CMV-seronegative. V and J are TRBV6-6 and TRBJ1-6; weak D call: TRBD1 (5 bases). Input material: memory CD4+ T cells from blood. Here the CDR3 reads CASSELRGDFSPLHF. The CDR3 DNA reads as TGTGCCAGCAGTGAGCTTCGGGGGGATTTTTCACCCCTCCACTTT.